This TCR beta chain was retrieved from a study of human T cells and chemical hapten exposure. For the study at large: Patch tests delivered 0.01% DPC to the upper back and were evaluated at 6 days. General study points: Alopecia affecting every donor means their immune response may not match healthy people's. Compared to controls, expanded TCRs made significantly more large clusters of similar CDR3s.

To note about this clonotype: Its antigen is not identified.

V lost 3 bases to trimming and J lost 14 bases, with 19 bases between them. Germline CDR1 DFQATT, CDR2 SNEGSKA (reference sequence). This CDR3 comprises 12 residues. As for time point: pre-sensitization, week 0. Described treatment: therapeutic diphenylcyclopropenone sensitization with weekly scalp DPC. Authors' analysis steps: From 23,224 to 690,600 TCRs were found per sample, with a median of approximately 96,000. TCRdb ran MiXCR on the RACE reads and lists one entry per CDR3 protein. TCRdb, not the original authors, processed these V and J calls. This sample carries under 100,000 distinct CDR3 sequences, 8.5% of them seen once, and the ten largest clones take 2.6%.

The rearrangement joins TRBV20-1 to TRBJ1-1, with D unresolved. The clonotype comes from a man aged 35 to 55 with alopecia areata. Some clones in this sample may be carry-over from other donors' samples. This specimen was whole blood, taken in connection with sensitization to the hapten diphenylcyclopropenone (DPC). The CDR3 nucleotides read TGCAGTGCTAGCGTGCCTTACACTGAAGTATTCTTT. It encodes CSASVPYTEVFF.